The 29 T cell receptor beta chains below all came from one sample that was sequenced in a study of cytomegalovirus exposure and HLA in healthy donors. The PCR made use of 60 Vbeta and 13 Jbeta primers. Sequencing used immunoSEQ multiplex PCR; TCRdb keeps in-frame clones, though not all of them. The sample holds some 84,000 clones, roughly 78% seen once. Source material: PBMCs. The receptor set was obtained from a male donor in good health and CMV-seropositive.

The V gene is TRBV18, the J gene TRBJ1-5, with a possible D match to TRBD1 (6 bases). The CDR3 length is 14 residues. Trimming removed 2 bases from V and 6 bases from J, with 11 bases in between. Germline CDR1 KGHSH, CDR2 LQKENI. The CDR3, as DNA: TGTGCCAGCTCACCAGGGGGCGCGATTCAGCCCCAGCATTTT. Protein sequence: CASSPGGAIQPQHF.

The V call is TRBV15, the J call TRBJ2-1; the match to TRBD1 covers 10 bases. Trimming at V came to 4 bases and at J to 5 bases, leaving 5 bases not matched to a gene. The germline V gene encodes CDR1 LNHNV and CDR2 YYDKDF (reference sequence). The CDR3 runs to 15 residues. The CDR3: CATSTRDRGNNEQFF. In DNA form, the CDR3 reads TGTGCCACCAGCACCAGGGACAGGGGCAACAATGAGCAGTTCTTC.

This rearrangement joins TRBV7-2 to TRBJ2-1; 7 positions agree with TRBD2. Germline CDR1 and CDR2: SGHTA and FQGNSA. The trim removed 8 bases at V and 2 bases at J, leaving 3 bases unmatched. CDR3 size: 13 residues. CDR3 amino acids: CASGTKTYNEQFF. CDR3 nucleotide sequence: TGTGCCAGCGGGACTAAAACCTACAATGAGCAGTTCTTC.

V is TRBV6-1 and J is TRBJ2-2; D remains unclear. V lost 4 bases and J lost 5, with 14 bases in between. The CDR3 consists of 15 residues. CDR1 is MNHNS and CDR2 is SASEGT in the germline V gene. CDR3 residues: CASSGAPHGTGELFF. The CDR3 DNA reads TGTGCCAGCAGTGGGGCCCCACATGGTACCGGGGAGCTGTTTTTT.

The chain has TRBV5-5 and TRBJ2-7; D gene uncertain. This CDR3 comprises 12 residues. The germline gives CDR1 SGHKS, CDR2 YYEKEE (reference sequence). Trimming pared 0 bases from V and 4 bases from J, leaving 5 bases between. Here the CDR3 reads CASSLARYEQYF. The CDR3, as DNA: TGTGCCAGCAGCTTGGCTAGGTACGAGCAGTACTTC.

The chain employs TRBV5-1 and TRBJ2-3, with D perhaps matching TRBD2 (5 bases). Per the germline V gene, CDR1 is SGHRS and CDR2 is YFSETQ. V gave up 4 bases and J gave up 4 bases, with 10 bases separating them. This CDR3 has 13 residues. The CDR3 DNA reads TGCGCCAGCAGCGGGGATAGCGCAGATACGCAGTATTTT. This gives the protein CASSGDSADTQYF. Based on the CDR3 plus reference TRBV5-1 and TRBJ2-3, the full variable domain is KAGVTQTPRYLIKTRGQQVTLSCSPISGHRSVSWYQQTPGQGLQFLFEYFSETQRNKGNFPGRFSGRQFSNSRSEMNVSTLELGDSALYLCASSGDSADTQYFGPGTRLTVL.

This rearrangement joins TRBV7-2 to TRBJ1-5; D is possibly TRBD1 (6 bases). Between the trimmed V and J ends, which lost 1 base and 2 bases, there was a span of 6 bases. This CDR3 region has 14 residues. Germline V gene sequence: CDR1 SGHTA, CDR2 FQGNSA. CDR3 in DNA: TGTGCCAGCAGCTTAGGGACAGGCAATCAGCCCCAGCATTTT. This encodes CASSLGTGNQPQHF.

The V gene is TRBV19, the J gene TRBJ1-1, with a weak D call TRBD1 (5 bases). Germline assignment: CDR1 LNHDA and CDR2 SQIVND (reference sequence). V was trimmed by 4 bases and J by 2 bases, leaving 8 bases between them. The CDR3 has 13 amino acids. DNA of the CDR3: TGTGCCAGTAGTACCAGGGCAAACACTGAAGCTTTCTTT. Residues: CASSTRANTEAFF.

This rearrangement joins TRBV9 to TRBJ2-3; possibly TRBD2 for D (6 bases). Trimming stripped 4 bases from V and 4 bases from J, with 13 bases between. Germline CDR1 and CDR2: SGDLS and YYNGEE. This CDR3 has 14 residues. This chain's CDR3 is CASSQIREPDTQYF. In DNA form, the CDR3 reads TGTGCCAGCAGCCAAATTCGGGAGCCAGATACGCAGTATTTT.

CDR3 sequence: CASSPIAGVDHEQYF. In DNA form, the CDR3 reads TGTGCCAGCAGCCCCATAGCGGGAGTCGACCACGAGCAGTACTTC. The rearrangement joins TRBV6-1 to TRBJ2-7, with 9 positions matching TRBD2. The CDR3 sequence is 15 residues long. The V segment lost 6 bases and the J segment 5 bases; nucleotides outside the gene matches: 11. CDR1 and CDR2 from the germline V gene are MNHNS and SASEGT.

The chain uses TRBV27 and TRBJ2-5; D possibly corresponds to TRBD1 (5 bases). CDR1 is MNHEY and CDR2 is SMNVEV in the germline V gene (reference sequence). Trimming removed 7 bases at V and 4 bases at J, with 16 bases between. The length of the CDR3 is 14 residues. The CDR3 loop reads CASNPWGRGETQYF. The CDR3 DNA sequence: TGTGCCAGCAATCCTTGGGGCCGAGGAGAGACCCAGTACTTC.

The CDR3 nucleotides are TGTGCCAGCAGTGAGGTACTAGCGGGAGGTGCAGATACGCAGTATTTT. This translates into CASSEVLAGGADTQYF. The chain uses TRBV6-1 and TRBJ2-3, with 12 bases identical to TRBD2. CDR3 length: 16 residues. Germline values: CDR1 MNHNS, CDR2 SASEGT. The V gene end was trimmed by 3 bases and the J gene end by 4 bases; junction bases not matched to a gene: 5.

V is TRBV7-2 and J is TRBJ1-2; 7 bases align to TRBD1. There are 14 residues in the CDR3. CDR1 and CDR2 from the germline V gene are SGHTA and FQGNSA. V lost 1 base to trimming and J lost 7 bases; unmatched junction nucleotides: 6. The CDR3 DNA is TGTGCCAGCAGCTTAGGACAGGGAATCGCTGGCTACACCTTC. Its protein product is CASSLGQGIAGYTF.

The chain joins TRBV19 to TRBJ2-7; TRBD2 agrees at 7 bases. After removal of 5 bases from V and 0 bases from J, the junction contained 4 bases not matched to a gene. Germline V gene sequence: CDR1 LNHDA, CDR2 SQIVND (reference sequence). The CDR3 runs to 14 residues. CDR3 bases: TGTGCCAGTAGTCGCGGGAGATCCTCCTACGAGCAGTACTTC. Its translation: CASSRGRSSYEQYF.

The gene calls are TRBV6-6 and TRBJ2-1; TRBD2 agrees at 14 bases. Germline-derived CDR1 and CDR2 are MNHNY and SVGAGI (reference sequence). The CDR3 sequence is 16 residues long. With V trimmed by 5 bases and J by 3 bases, 3 bases remained unmatched. The CDR3 sequence: CASSRGTSGGYNEQFF. CDR3 DNA: TGTGCCAGCAGTCGGGGGACTAGCGGGGGCTACAATGAGCAGTTCTTC.

This sequence joins TRBV27 and TRBJ1-5; the D is unclear. V shed 8 bases and J shed 2 bases, with 16 bases lying between them. The CDR3 spans 15 residues. The germline gives CDR1 MNHEY, CDR2 SMNVEV (reference sequence). The CDR3 sequence is CASRGAEKGNQPQHF. CDR3 bases: TGTGCCAGCCGAGGAGCGGAAAAGGGCAATCAGCCCCAGCATTTT.

The genes are TRBV27 and TRBJ2-7, with TRBD1 matching 8 bases. The CDR3 is 14 residues long. The V gene's germline CDR1 is MNHEY and CDR2 SMNVEV (reference sequence). V lost 5 bases and J lost 5; bases outside the gene matches: 8. Written as DNA, the CDR3 is TGTGCCAGCAGTCAGTTCGCGGGACAGGACGAGCAGTACTTC. It translates to CASSQFAGQDEQYF.

The chain links TRBV5-6 to TRBJ2-3; D not certain. The CDR3 contains 14 residues. V lost 1 base, J lost 8 bases, and 14 bases lay in between. The germline V gene has CDR1 SGHDT and CDR2 YYEEEE. CDR3: CASSLPTSDGTQYF. CDR3 nucleotides: TGTGCCAGCAGCTTGCCCACCAGTGATGGTACGCAGTATTTT.

The chain links TRBV6-1 to TRBJ2-2, with D uncertain. The V gene's germline CDR1 is MNHNS and CDR2 SASEGT. There are 12 residues in the CDR3. Trimming cost V 4 bases and J 4 bases, with 4 bases left between them. CDR3 loop: CASSVLTGELFF. As DNA, the CDR3 is TGTGCCAGCAGTGTCCTCACCGGGGAGCTGTTTTTT.

V is TRBV6-1 and J is TRBJ2-3, with 8 bases identical to TRBD2. This CDR3 contains 15 residues. The V segment lost 5 bases and the J segment 2 bases; nucleotides outside the gene matches: 6. Germline CDR1 MNHNS, CDR2 SASEGT. CDR3 DNA: TGTGCCAGCAGTCCCGTCGGGGGGGACACAGATACGCAGTATTTT. Translation: CASSPVGGDTDTQYF.

In its sample, this clone was seen a few times. V gene TRBV4-3 combines with J gene TRBJ2-7; D not certain. The germline V gene has CDR1 LGHNA and CDR2 YSLEER. V lost 0 bases to trimming and J lost 4 bases, with 7 bases between them. The CDR3 is 13 residues long. The CDR3 sequence: CASSQDLYYEQYF. DNA for the CDR3: TGCGCCAGCAGCCAAGATTTGTATTACGAGCAGTACTTC.

This clone was picked up one time. The chain joins TRBV10-3 to TRBJ2-7; D not resolved. Trimming stripped 7 bases from V and 4 bases from J, with 8 bases between. The CDR3 has 11 residues. Germline CDR1 ENHRY, CDR2 SYGVKD. CDR3 bases: TGTGCCATCATCCATCTATACGAGCAGTACTTC. Amino acids: CAIIHLYEQYF.

This rearrangement joins TRBV2 to TRBJ1-3, with D perhaps matching TRBD1 (6 bases). Trimming left V 6 bases short and J 7 bases short, with 19 bases between. The length of the CDR3 is 15 residues. Germline CDR1 SNHLY, CDR2 FYNNEI. The DNA for the CDR3 is TGTGCCAGCAGAGAACTGACAGGTCTGGGGAACACCATATATTTT. Translating gives CASRELTGLGNTIYF.

The V gene is TRBV9, the J gene TRBJ2-1; a possible D gene is TRBD1 (5 bases). Trimming took off 4 bases at V and 7 bases at J, with 15 bases between the two ends. The CDR3 loop spans 14 amino acids. The germline gives CDR1 SGDLS, CDR2 YYNGEE. For the CDR3, the DNA is TGTGCCAGCAGCCCCCAGGGTAGCCTAAATGAGCAGTTCTTC. Protein product: CASSPQGSLNEQFF.

The chain combines TRBV7-9 with TRBJ1-1; 7 nucleotides line up with TRBD1. After removal of 5 bases from V and 1 base from J, the junction contained 7 bases not matched to a gene. The germline CDR1 and CDR2 sequences are SEHNR and FQNEAQ (reference sequence). CDR3 size: 15 residues. CDR3 in amino acids: CASSPRGAGNTEAFF. In DNA form, the CDR3 reads TGTGCCAGCAGCCCCAGGGGGGCGGGGAACACTGAAGCTTTCTTT.

The chain carries TRBV5-1 and TRBJ2-3, with 14 bases fitting TRBD2. From germline, CDR1 is SGHRS and CDR2 YFSETQ. Trimming at V came to 4 bases and at J to 5 bases, leaving 3 bases not matched to a gene. The length of the CDR3 is 15 residues. In DNA form, the CDR3 reads TGCGCCAGCAGCCTCGGGACTAGCGGGAGAGATACGCAGTATTTT. Protein: CASSLGTSGRDTQYF.

The chain uses TRBV6-5 and TRBJ2-2, with 11 positions matching TRBD2. Germline V gene lookup returns CDR1 MNHEY and CDR2 SVGAGI. V lost 5 bases and J lost 6; bases outside the gene matches: 2. CDR3 size: 14 residues. The CDR3 nucleotides read TGTGCCAGCAGTCTACTAGCGGGAGCCGGGGAGCTGTTTTTT. Amino acid sequence: CASSLLAGAGELFF.

The chain links TRBV6-5 to TRBJ2-1, with 10 nucleotides matching TRBD2. J was trimmed by 10 bases and V by 2 bases; bases with no gene match: 11. Germline V CDR1 and CDR2: MNHEY, SVGAGI. The CDR3 runs to 16 residues. DNA of the CDR3: TGTGCCAGCAGTTACCATTGGCTAGCGGGAGTAGGGGAGCAGTTCTTC. Translating it yields CASSYHWLAGVGEQFF.

The chain links TRBV18 to TRBJ1-4, with D possibly being TRBD1 (5 bases). The CDR3 covers 13 residues. From germline, CDR1 is KGHSH and CDR2 LQKENI. The V end was cut by 3 bases, the J end by 10 bases, with 12 bases between. The CDR3 reads CASSPSSGLKLFF. The CDR3 DNA reads TGTGCCAGCTCACCTTCCTCGGGACTAAAACTGTTTTTT.